This T cell receptor beta chain was found in a study of glioma-infiltrating T cells (dated by TCRdb to between 2015 and 2016). General notes on the study: The study sequenced TCR alpha- and beta-chain repertoires from glioma tissue, from non-neoplastic brain tissue and from matched peripheral blood mononuclear cells. Three low-grade glioma patients, fewer than 10 primary glioblastoma patients and three non-glioma patients contributing non-neoplastic brain tissue were included in the paired cohort. To measure divergence between tissue and blood T-cell populations, each tissue-infiltrating repertoire was compared with the peripheral blood repertoire of the same patient. Overall results and qualifications from the work: The group comparisons were based on small numbers of patients: three non-neoplastic, three low-grade glioma and about eight glioblastoma patients. Very few CDR3 sequences were shared between tissue and blood, attributed to high CDR3 diversity and limited sampling. VJ-independent divergence between tissue and blood was found to be below expectation in non-neoplastic patients but above expectation in all gliomas, particularly low-grade gliomas.

TCR alpha and beta CDR3 regions were amplified with the iRepertoire nested amplicon-rescue multiplex PCR (arm-PCR) platform from RNA. For one-step reverse transcription and amplification, 100-400 ng of tissue mRNA or PBMC total RNA was used as input. Following bead purification, Illumina adapters were added by a secondary multiplex PCR, and the libraries were gel-purified between 200 and 400 bp. Internal 6-nucleotide barcodes were carried by the libraries and were used for demultiplexing. Sequencing of libraries was performed on an Illumina MiSeq with 2x220 or 2x250 nucleotide paired-end reads. In the source study's methods: FLASH 1.2.11 was used to merge paired reads, and BWA-MEM then aligned the reads to the GRCh37 human genome before TRA and TRB reads were extracted. V and J assignment used an IMGT-derived reference of cassette sequences and CDR3 motifs that included pseudogenes. Reads were translated in three frames, and productive CDR3s were defined by a C…FGXG motif without stop codons. Clonotypes were defined as unique combinations of V-J cassette pair and CDR3 amino acid sequence. Filtering of reads was based on Hamming distance, with the threshold set by the sequence error rate of each sample in mapped regions. TCRdb handled the public reads itself, with Q25 trimming in fastp and clone calling in MiXCR, and kept productive beta chains. CDR3 protein duplicates are merged, each entry listing the most common genes and DNA. The V and J calls were not made by the authors but by TCRdb's processing. This sample holds 85,000 to 110,000 distinct CDR3 sequences; about 30% were observed only once. 44% of the sample belongs to the ten largest clones.

To note about this clonotype: There is no known antigen for this receptor. No much larger clone is present one base from it, and per-base qualities are unavailable.

Including the terminal cysteine and phenylalanine, the CDR3 comprises 16 residues. Only the CDR3 part of the read is kept: 48 bases, read in frame from the first base. V is pruned by 7 bases and J by 1 base, leaving 6 bases of the junction without a gene match. The chain is made from TRBV12-3 or TRBV12-4 and TRBJ2-2, and 10 junctional nucleotides match TRBD2. Specimen: glioma tissue, nonneoplastic brain tissue, or PBMCs (not recorded which). This TCR came from a human donor with low-grade glioma or glioblastoma, undergoing nonglioma brain surgery, or in good health (not recorded which). DNA sequence: TGTGCCAGCACTGTTAGCGGGGGGCGGAACACCGGGGAGCTGTTTTTT. The translation is CASTVSGGRNTGELFF.